Shown below are 4 T cell receptor beta chains from a single sample sequenced in a study of CD8 T cells in Susac syndrome. RNA totalling about 0.5 to 1 ug underwent reverse transcription with random hexamers. TCRdb itself ran the immunoSEQ multiplex PCR reads through MiXCR, one entry per CDR3 protein. The sample includes 150,000 to 180,000 distinct CDR3 sequences, around 95% of them seen just once. The sample was CD8+ T cells from PBMCs. These receptors were collected from a human donor with multiple sclerosis.

This clonotype was seen once. V gene TRBV5-6 combines with J gene TRBJ2-1; possibly TRBD1 or TRBD2 for D (7 bases each). V shed 6 bases and J shed 7 bases, with 20 bases lying between them. CDR3 length equals 15 residues. Germline CDR1 SGHDT, CDR2 YYEEEE. The CDR3 DNA reads as TGTGCCAGCAAACCAGGGGGGGGGCCTGGAAATGAGCAGTTCTTC. Translated: CASKPGGGPGNEQFF.

The chain joins TRBV2 to TRBJ2-7; D possibly corresponds to TRBD1 (5 bases). V was trimmed by 0 bases and J by 9 bases, leaving 9 bases between them. This CDR3 is built from 12 residues. The germline gives CDR1 SNHLY, CDR2 FYNNEI. In DNA form, the CDR3 reads TGTGCCAGCAGTGAAGCCACAGGCGGGCAGTACTTC. This gives the protein CASSEATGGQYF. The variable domain in full, completed from reference TRBV2 and TRBJ2-7, reads EPEVTQTPSHQVTQMGQEVILRCVPISNHLYFYWYRQILGQKVEFLVSFYNNEISEKSEIFDDQFSVERPDGSNFTLKIRSTKLEDSAMYFCASSEATGGQYFGPGTRLTVT.

The chain is built from TRBV5-1 and TRBJ2-7; tentatively, D is TRBD2 (6 bases). From germline, CDR1 is SGHRS and CDR2 YFSETQ. V lost 0 bases, J lost 6 bases, and 16 bases lay in between. This CDR3 has 15 residues. The CDR3 loop reads CASSLAADYSLEQYF. Written as DNA, the CDR3 is TGCGCCAGCAGCTTGGCCGCGGACTATTCTCTCGAGCAGTACTTC.

This clonotype was picked up one time. The chain recombines TRBV23-1 with TRBJ1-1; D is perhaps TRBD1 (5 bases). Being an ORF, TRBV23-1 has a function that is uncertain. CDR3 length: 17 residues. V shed 1 base and J shed 2 bases, with 17 bases lying between them. CDR3 bases: TGCGCCAGCAGTCAATTCACGGGGGATTTGGCAAACACTGAAGCTTTCTTT. Protein sequence: CASSQFTGDLANTEAFF.